Each of the 3 T cell receptor beta chains below was sequenced from the same sample in a study of Graves' ophthalmopathy and Graves' hyperthyroidism. The TCR beta CDR3 regions underwent amplification from RNA transcripts. The library came from an HTBI-primed first-round RT-PCR and a second-round multiplex PCR. MiXCR was run by TCRdb on the multiplex PCR reads, yielding one entry per CDR3 protein. The sample lists 200,000 to 300,000 distinct CDR3 sequences, around 42% seen once, with less than 50% in the top ten. Sequencing input: peripheral blood. Every receptor here comes from an adult man with Graves' ophthalmopathy.

The gene calls are TRBV5-1 and TRBJ1-6, with D hard to call. This CDR3 has 15 amino acids. Looked up from germline, CDR1 is SGHRS and CDR2 is YFSETQ. Trimming took off 0 bases at V and 6 bases at J, with 10 bases between the two ends. CDR3 nucleotides: TGCGCCAGCAGCTTGGGGTCCGAGGGTAATTCACCCCTCCACTTT. Translating it yields CASSLGSEGNSPLHF.

The chain combines TRBV5-1 with TRBJ1-1; the D gene is possibly TRBD1 (6 bases). CDR1 is SGHRS and CDR2 is YFSETQ in the germline V gene. CDR3 length equals 12 residues. With 7 bases removed from V and 8 bases from J, the gap between germline ends came to 15 bases. In nucleotides, the CDR3 is TGCGCCAGCGGGACAATCGAGGGAGAAGCTTTCTTT. This translates into CASGTIEGEAFF. The full variable domain, completed using reference TRBV5-1 and TRBJ1-1, is KAGVTQTPRYLIKTRGQQVTLSCSPISGHRSVSWYQQTPGQGLQFLFEYFSETQRNKGNFPGRFSGRQFSNSRSEMNVSTLELGDSALYLCASGTIEGEAFFGQGTRLTVV.

The table lists this clonotype with a few counts. The chain is built from TRBV20-1 and TRBJ1-5, with D perhaps matching TRBD1 (6 bases). V lost 0 bases and J lost 5, with 11 bases in between. Per the germline V gene, CDR1 is DFQATT and CDR2 is SNEGSKA (reference sequence). The CDR3 is made up of 14 amino acids. The CDR3 DNA reads as TGCAGTGCTAGAGAGGGGGCGCAGGATCAGCCCCAGCATTTT. Protein sequence: CSAREGAQDQPQHF.